The clone carrying this T cell receptor (beta chain) was seen once. These data belong to a study of control samples from healthy donors and cancer patients. This CDR3 has 12 residues. The V end lost 9 bases, the J end lost 2 bases, and 11 bases lay between the germline ends. Germline values: CDR1 MDHEN, CDR2 SYDVKM. The repertoire was sequenced with immunoSEQ multiplex PCR; TCRdb's copy has only in-frame clones and lacks some. The data contain 100,000 to 150,000 clones, approximately 89% of them singletons. The rearrangement uses TRBV28 and TRBJ2-7; maybe TRBD2 (5 bases). The sample taken for sequencing was PBMCs. This TCR was recovered from a man aged 50 to 59 with head and neck cancer. The CDR3 sequence is CASRTGTYEQYF. The CDR3 nucleotides are TGTGCCAGTCGCACGGGGACCTACGAGCAGTACTTC.